This T cell receptor beta chain came from a study of blood T cell repertoires in COVID-19. At the level of the study: Italy, Spain and the United States were the sources of the convalescent and acute COVID-19 samples. Sources were T cells, B-cell-depleted T cells, or PBMCs; the material itself was cDNA or gDNA.

The length of the CDR3 is 16 residues. From germline, CDR1 is SNHLY and CDR2 FYNNEI. The V gene end was trimmed by 3 bases and the J gene end by 2 bases; junction bases not matched to a gene: 7. Per the study methods: The authors estimated nucleated cell counts from reference gene primer amplification. The assay was immunoSEQ multiplex PCR, and TCRdb's table has in-frame clones only and misses some. V and J calls and clone size come straight from that table; D and trimming were deduced from the DNA. The sample includes approximately 110,000 clones, about four fifths of them seen just once. The specimen sequenced was peripheral blood. The origin of this receptor is a woman over 75 with acute or convalescent COVID-19. This rearrangement joins TRBV2 to TRBJ2-3; TRBD1 matches 8 bases. In nucleotides, the CDR3 is TGTGCCAGCAGTGACCCGGGACAGGAGTACACAGATACGCAGTATTTT. This translates into CASSDPGQEYTDTQYF.